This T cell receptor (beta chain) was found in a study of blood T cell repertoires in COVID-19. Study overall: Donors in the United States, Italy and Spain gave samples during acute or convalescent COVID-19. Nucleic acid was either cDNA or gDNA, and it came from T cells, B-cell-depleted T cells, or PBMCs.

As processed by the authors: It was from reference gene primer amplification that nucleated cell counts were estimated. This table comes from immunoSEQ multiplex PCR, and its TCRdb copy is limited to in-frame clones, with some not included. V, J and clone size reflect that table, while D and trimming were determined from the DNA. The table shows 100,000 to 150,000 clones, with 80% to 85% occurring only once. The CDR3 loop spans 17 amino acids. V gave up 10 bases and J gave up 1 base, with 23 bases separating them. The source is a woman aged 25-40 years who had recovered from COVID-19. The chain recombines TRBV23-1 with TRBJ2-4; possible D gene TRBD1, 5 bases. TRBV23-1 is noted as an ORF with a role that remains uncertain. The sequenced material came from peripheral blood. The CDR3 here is CATQGHAKRAAKNIQYF. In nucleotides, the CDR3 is TGCGCCACCCAAGGACATGCCAAAAGAGCGGCCAAAAACATTCAGTACTTC.